The sequence of this T cell receptor beta chain was determined in a study of blood T cell repertoires in COVID-19 (dated by TCRdb to about 2020). As for the study more broadly: Samples from collaborators originated in the United States, Italy and Spain and spanned both the acute and convalescent phases of COVID-19. The material from the prospective study consisted of cDNA or gDNA derived from T cells, B-cell-depleted T cells, or PBMCs. Subjects who had been exposed to COVID-19, were actively infected with it, or had recovered from it provided the deeply sampled blood TCRbeta repertoires that made up the dataset. The repertoires were released in a freely available public database intended as a resource for research on the immune response to SARS-CoV-2. The samples were drawn from the first 160 participants of the ongoing ImmuneRACE study and from 1,200 or so subjects provided by 6 global collaborators. Sample metadata almost always included a de-identified subject ID, COVID-19 status, age in years and sex. Where HLA class I and class II types were available, the types were taken from metadata supplied by the sample provider, not from assay-based typing. Broader findings and caveats from the paper: The quantity of clinical and demographic metadata differed by source and by participant and was supplied without curation.

TCRbeta CDR3 regions were amplified from genomic DNA using the immunoSEQ Assay, a bias-controlled multiplex PCR. Regarding the original processing steps: The number of nucleated cells in each sample was estimated by amplification of reference gene primers within the assay. Sequence reads were collapsed and filtered to measure the absolute abundance of every unique TCRbeta CDR3 rearrangement. For each sample, productive Simpson clonality was calculated by taking the square root of Simpson's diversity index across productive rearrangements. Sourced from immuneACCESS, this table was stored by TCRdb with only in-frame sequences that have V and J called. A share of the clones is absent; for the studies checked, an unresolved V gene accounts for under half, and the remainder has no known explanation. V, J and clone size are those of that table, while D and trimming were read from the DNA. Counted in this sample were tens of thousands of clones; more than 75% of them appeared once. The ten largest clones capture less than 6% of the sample.

Each collaborating institution followed its own protocols to collect whole blood in K2EDTA tubes. For TCRbeta analysis, collaborators shipped samples as frozen whole blood, isolated PBMCs, or DNA extracted from either of those sample types. On this clone itself: The antigen it binds to is not known. Nothing much larger sits one base from this clone, and base qualities are not available.

The CDR3 holds 13 amino acids from the cysteine to the phenylalanine. CDR3 DNA is the only sequence kept; it has 39 bases, read in frame from the first base. Via the germline V gene (reference sequence), CDR1 is GTSNPN and CDR2 SVGIG. V drops 1 base and J drops 3 bases, leaving 6 bases in between. Sequenced sample: peripheral blood. The TCR sequence derives from an elderly woman with active COVID-19. The chain joins TRBV30 to TRBJ1-4, with the identity of the D gene unclear. Here is the DNA: TGTGCCTGGAGTGCGACTTCTAATGAAAAACTGTTTTTT. Its coded protein is CAWSATSNEKLFF.